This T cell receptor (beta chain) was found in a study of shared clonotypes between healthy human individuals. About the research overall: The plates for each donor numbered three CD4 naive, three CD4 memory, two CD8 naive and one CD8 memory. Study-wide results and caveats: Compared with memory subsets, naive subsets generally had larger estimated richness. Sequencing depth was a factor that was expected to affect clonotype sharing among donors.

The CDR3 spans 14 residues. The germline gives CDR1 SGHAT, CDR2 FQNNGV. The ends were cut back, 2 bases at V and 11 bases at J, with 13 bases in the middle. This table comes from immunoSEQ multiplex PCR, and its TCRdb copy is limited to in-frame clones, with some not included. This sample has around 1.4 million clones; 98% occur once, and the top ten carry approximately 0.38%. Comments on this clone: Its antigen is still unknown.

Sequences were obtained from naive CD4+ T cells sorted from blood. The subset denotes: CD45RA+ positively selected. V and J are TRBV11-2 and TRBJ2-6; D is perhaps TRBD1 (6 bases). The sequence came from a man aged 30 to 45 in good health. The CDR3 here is CASSLIWGPDVLTF. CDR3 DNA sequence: TGTGCCAGCAGCTTAATCTGGGGGCCCGACGTCCTGACTTTC.